This T cell receptor (beta chain) was identified during a study of post-analysis software for immune sequencing data (dated by TCRdb to between 2014 and 2016). Study-level background: Relapsing-remitting, secondary progressive and progressive-relapsing multiple sclerosis were recorded as disease courses, and subtype annotation was lacking for some patients. The patient repertoires were set against approximately 10 previously published healthy control repertoires from donors whose ages ranged from roughly 6 to 25 years. A subset of samples was prepared in parallel using single-end sample barcoding, then pooled and co-amplified after Illumina adapter ligation.

Deletion took 4 bases off V and 0 bases off J, with a span of 9 bases between the germline ends. The cysteine opens and the phenylalanine closes a CDR3 of 14 amino acids. Kept here is only the CDR3 DNA, which spans 42 bases and is read in frame from base 1. About this clonotype itself: Its recognized antigen is unknown. No base-level quality is on record; no much larger clone is a single base apart.

The library relied on PCR. For sequencing, an Illumina HiSeq 2500 was employed. To reduce PCR and sequencing biases, unique molecular identifiers were built into the TCR beta cDNA libraries. Every 1 to 10 million input T cells yielded roughly 500,000 cDNA molecules, meaning each molecule approximated one T cell. The same protocol used for the earlier healthy control dataset was applied to prepare and sequence the patient libraries. Within a given batch, samples were prepared together, multiplexed and sequenced on the same HiSeq lane. In the source study's methods: MIGEC handled the raw barcoded reads, throwing out single-read molecular identifier groups before consensus assembly and CDR3 extraction. VDJtools was used for post-analysis of the clonotype tables, with diversity normalized by down-sampling every dataset to the smallest sample size. Repertoire overlap clustering matched CDR3 amino acid but not nucleotide sequences to correct batch-related cross-sample contamination. TCRdb cleaned the public reads at Q25 with fastp, built clones with MiXCR and kept in-frame beta chains. Rows are combined by CDR3 protein, so each entry shows the most common genes and DNA. The V and J calls were determined by TCRdb, not by the authors. Within this sample are hundreds of thousands of distinct CDR3 sequences, with 30% of them counted one time only. The top ten clones comprise 0.5% to 0.6% of the sample.

To demonstrate the VDJtools post-analysis software, TCR beta repertoires were profiled from the peripheral blood of about 13 young patients with multiple sclerosis. The patients with multiple sclerosis were children and adolescents between about 6 and 17 years of age. Here is what the overall study found, with its caveats: Four or five TRBV segments, including TRBV5-6, TRBV5-1 and TRBV20-1, were significantly more frequent in patients than controls. Significantly lower normalized Chao1 diversity was found in multiple sclerosis patients than in controls, suggesting substantial peripheral T-cell clonal expansion. When samples were clustered directly using the F measure, samples prepared in the same batch co-clustered strongly, which prompted a batch-effect correction. The multiple sclerosis patient group was slightly younger than the control group.

This clonotype was sampled from a girl between 5 and 17 years old with multiple sclerosis. The chain couples TRBV12-3 or TRBV12-4 to TRBJ1-1; TRBD1 is possibly the D segment (5 matching bases). The sample was blood. The DNA reads TGTGCCAGCAGTTCTACAGGAATGAACACTGAAGCTTTCTTT. It translates as CASSSTGMNTEAFF.